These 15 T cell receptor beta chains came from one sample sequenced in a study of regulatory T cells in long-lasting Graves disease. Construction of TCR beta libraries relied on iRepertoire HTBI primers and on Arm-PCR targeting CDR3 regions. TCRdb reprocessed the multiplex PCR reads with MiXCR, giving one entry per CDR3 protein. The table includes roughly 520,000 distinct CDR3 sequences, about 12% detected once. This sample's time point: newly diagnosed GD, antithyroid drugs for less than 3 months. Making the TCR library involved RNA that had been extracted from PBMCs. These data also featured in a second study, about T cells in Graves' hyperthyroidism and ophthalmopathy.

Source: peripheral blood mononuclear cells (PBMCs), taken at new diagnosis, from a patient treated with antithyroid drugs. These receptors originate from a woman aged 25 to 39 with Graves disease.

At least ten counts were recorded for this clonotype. The DNA for the CDR3 is TGTGCCAGCAGTGAATCCCTGCCTTACGAGCAGTACTTC. Translation: CASSESLPYEQYF. This chain uses TRBV6-1 with TRBJ2-7; D unclear. Germline CDR1 is MNHNS and CDR2 is SASEGT. The CDR3 runs to 13 residues. V lost 2 bases, J lost 4 bases, and 9 bases lay in between.

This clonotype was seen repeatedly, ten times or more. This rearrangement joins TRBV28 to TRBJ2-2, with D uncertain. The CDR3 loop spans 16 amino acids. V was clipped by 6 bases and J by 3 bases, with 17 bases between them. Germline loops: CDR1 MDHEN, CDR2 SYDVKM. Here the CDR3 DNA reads TGTGCCAGCAGCCTGCTATCGGCTATGGACACCGGGGAGCTGTTTTTT. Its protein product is CASSLLSAMDTGELFF.

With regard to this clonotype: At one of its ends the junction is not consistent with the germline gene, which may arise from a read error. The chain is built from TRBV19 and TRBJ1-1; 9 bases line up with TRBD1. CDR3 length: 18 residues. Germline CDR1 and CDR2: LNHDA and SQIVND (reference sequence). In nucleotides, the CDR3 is TGTGCCAGTAGTATAAGGGAGAACAGGGGGCGCCCGAACGCTGAAGCTTTCTTT. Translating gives CASSIRENRGRPNAEAFF.

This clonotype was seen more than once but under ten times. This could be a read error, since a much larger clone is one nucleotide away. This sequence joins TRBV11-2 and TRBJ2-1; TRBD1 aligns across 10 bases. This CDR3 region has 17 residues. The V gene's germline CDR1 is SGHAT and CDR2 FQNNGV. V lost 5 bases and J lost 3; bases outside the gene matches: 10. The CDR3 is CASSPITGTGVYNEQFF. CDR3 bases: TGTGCCAGCAGCCCGATCACCGGGACAGGGGTCTACAATGAGCAGTTCTTC.

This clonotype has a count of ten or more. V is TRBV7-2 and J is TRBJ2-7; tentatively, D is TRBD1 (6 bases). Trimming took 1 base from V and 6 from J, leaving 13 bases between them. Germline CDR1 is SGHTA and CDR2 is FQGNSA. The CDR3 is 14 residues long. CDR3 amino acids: CASSLVFDRSEQYF. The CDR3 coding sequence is TGTGCCAGCAGCTTAGTCTTCGACAGGAGCGAGCAGTACTTC.

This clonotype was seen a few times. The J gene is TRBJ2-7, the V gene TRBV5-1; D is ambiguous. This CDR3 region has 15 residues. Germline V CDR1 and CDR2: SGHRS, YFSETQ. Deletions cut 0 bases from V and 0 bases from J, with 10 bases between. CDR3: CASSLASRFSYEQYF. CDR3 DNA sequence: TGCGCCAGCAGCTTGGCGTCCAGGTTCTCCTACGAGCAGTACTTC.

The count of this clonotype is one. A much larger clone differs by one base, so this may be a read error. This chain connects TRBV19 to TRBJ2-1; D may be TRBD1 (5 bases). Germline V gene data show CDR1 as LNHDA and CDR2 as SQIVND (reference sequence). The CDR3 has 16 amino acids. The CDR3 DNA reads TGTGCCAGTAGTATCAGGGTAACTGGCCTCTACAATGAGCGGTTCTTC. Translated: CASSIRVTGLYNERFF. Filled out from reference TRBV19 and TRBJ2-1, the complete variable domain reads DGGITQSPKYLFRKEGQNVTLSCEQNLNHDAMYWYRQDPGQGLRLIYYSQIVNDFQKGDIAEGYSVSREKKESFPLTVTSAQKNPTAFYLCASSIRVTGLYNERFFGPGTRLTVL.

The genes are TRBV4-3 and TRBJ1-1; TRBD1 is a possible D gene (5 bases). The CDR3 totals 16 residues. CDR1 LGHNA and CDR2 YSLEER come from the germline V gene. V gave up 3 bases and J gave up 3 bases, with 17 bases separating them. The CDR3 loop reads CASSQSIPGRYTEAFF. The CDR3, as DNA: TGCGCCAGCAGCCAGAGCATTCCGGGACGGTACACTGAAGCTTTCTTT.

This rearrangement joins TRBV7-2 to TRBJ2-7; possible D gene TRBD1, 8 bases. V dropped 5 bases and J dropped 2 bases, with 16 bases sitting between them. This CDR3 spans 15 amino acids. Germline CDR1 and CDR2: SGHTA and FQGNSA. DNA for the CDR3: TGTGCCAGCAGCCCCAACAGGGGGGGGACCTACGAGCAGTACTTC. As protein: CASSPNRGGTYEQYF.

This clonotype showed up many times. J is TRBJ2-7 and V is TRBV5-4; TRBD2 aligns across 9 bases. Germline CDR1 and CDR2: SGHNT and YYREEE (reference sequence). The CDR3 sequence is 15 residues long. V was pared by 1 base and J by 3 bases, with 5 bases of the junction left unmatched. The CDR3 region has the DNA TGTGCCAGCAGCTTGCGTGGTAGCGGGAGCTACGAGCAGTACTTC. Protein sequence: CASSLRGSGSYEQYF.

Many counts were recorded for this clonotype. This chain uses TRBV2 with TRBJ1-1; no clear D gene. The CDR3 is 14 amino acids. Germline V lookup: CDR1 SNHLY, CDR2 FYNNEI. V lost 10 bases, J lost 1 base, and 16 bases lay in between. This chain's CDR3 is CATSPPVRNTEAFF. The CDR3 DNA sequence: TGTGCCACCTCCCCCCCAGTGCGGAACACTGAAGCTTTCTTT.

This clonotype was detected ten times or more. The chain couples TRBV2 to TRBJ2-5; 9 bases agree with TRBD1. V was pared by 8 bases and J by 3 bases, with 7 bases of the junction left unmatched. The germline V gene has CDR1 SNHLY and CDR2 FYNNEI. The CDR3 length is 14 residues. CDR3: CASHEQGAEETQYF. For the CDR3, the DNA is TGTGCCAGCCATGAACAGGGGGCGGAAGAGACCCAGTACTTC.

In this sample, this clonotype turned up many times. CDR3 coding DNA: TGTGCCAGCATCTCCGTTCTGCGGGACAGGATCGATGAGCAGTTCTTC. Amino acids: CASISVLRDRIDEQFF. The rearrangement links TRBV5-6 to TRBJ2-1, with 8 bases identical to TRBD1. This CDR3 contains 16 residues. V lost 6 bases, J lost 8 bases, and 16 bases stayed unmatched. CDR1 is SGHDT, CDR2 YYEEEE, per germline.

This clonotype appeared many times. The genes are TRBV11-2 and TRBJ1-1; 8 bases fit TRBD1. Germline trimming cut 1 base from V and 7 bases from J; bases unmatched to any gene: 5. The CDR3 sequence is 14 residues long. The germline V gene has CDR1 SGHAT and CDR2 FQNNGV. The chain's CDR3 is CASSLAGDRLEAFF. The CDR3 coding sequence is TGTGCCAGCAGCTTAGCCGGGGACAGGCTTGAAGCTTTCTTT.

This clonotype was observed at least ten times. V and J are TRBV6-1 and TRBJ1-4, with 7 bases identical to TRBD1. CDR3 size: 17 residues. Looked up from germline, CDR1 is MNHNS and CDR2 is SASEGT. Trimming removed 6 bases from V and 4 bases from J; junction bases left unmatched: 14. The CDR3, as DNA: TGTGCCAGCAGAAAATCCGCAGCAGGGGGGAGTAATGAAAAACTGTTTTTT. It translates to CASRKSAAGGSNEKLFF.